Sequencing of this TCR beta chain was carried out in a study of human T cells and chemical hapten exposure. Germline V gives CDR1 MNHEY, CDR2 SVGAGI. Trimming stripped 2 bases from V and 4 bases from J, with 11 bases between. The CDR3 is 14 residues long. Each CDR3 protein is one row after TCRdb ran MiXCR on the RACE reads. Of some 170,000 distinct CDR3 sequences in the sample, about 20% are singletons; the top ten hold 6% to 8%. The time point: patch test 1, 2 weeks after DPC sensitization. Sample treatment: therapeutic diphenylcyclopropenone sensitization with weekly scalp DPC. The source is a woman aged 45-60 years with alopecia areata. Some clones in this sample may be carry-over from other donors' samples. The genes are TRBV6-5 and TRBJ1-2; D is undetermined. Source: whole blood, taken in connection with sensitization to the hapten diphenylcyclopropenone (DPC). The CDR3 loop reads CASSYASRLYGYTF. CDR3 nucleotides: TGTGCCAGCAGTTACGCTAGCAGGCTCTATGGCTACACCTTC.